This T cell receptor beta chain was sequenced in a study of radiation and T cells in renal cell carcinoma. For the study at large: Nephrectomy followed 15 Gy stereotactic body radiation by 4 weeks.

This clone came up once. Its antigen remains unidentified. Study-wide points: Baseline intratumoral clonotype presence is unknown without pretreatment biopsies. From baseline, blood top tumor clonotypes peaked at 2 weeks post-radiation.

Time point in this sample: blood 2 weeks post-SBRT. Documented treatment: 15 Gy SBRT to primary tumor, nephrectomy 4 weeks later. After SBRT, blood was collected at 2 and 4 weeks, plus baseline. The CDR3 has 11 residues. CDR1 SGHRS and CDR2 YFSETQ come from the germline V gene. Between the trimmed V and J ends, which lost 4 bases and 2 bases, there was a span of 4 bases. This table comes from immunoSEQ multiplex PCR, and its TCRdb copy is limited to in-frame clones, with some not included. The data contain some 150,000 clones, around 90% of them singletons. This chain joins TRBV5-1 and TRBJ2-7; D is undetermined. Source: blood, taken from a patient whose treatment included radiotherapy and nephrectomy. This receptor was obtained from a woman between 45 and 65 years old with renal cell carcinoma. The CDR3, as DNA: TGCGCCAGCAGCACCGCCTACGAGCAGTACTTC. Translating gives CASSTAYEQYF.